This T cell receptor beta chain stems from a study of cytotoxic CD8 clonotypes in ibrutinib-treated CLL. Whole-study results and caveats: Sustained-remission and progressing patients had different sampling times. Clonality, elevated at ibrutinib response, dropped back toward baseline at progression. Once treatment began, public clonotypes, which were uncommon, contracted or stayed stable.

Produced via immunoSEQ multiplex PCR; TCRdb's table is partial and in-frame only. Of over 100,000 clones in the sample, approximately 85% are singletons; the top ten hold about 1.9%. As input for TCR beta libraries, about 1.8 micrograms of genomic DNA came from cryopreserved PBMCs. Germline V gene data show CDR1 as SGDLS and CDR2 as YYNGEE. The V and J ends lost 3 bases and 5 bases respectively, with 8 bases between them. This CDR3 comprises 13 residues. A note on this clone: The antigen remains unidentified.

This TCR came from a human donor with chronic lymphocytic leukemia. This specimen consisted of PBMCs, obtained after 24 months of ibrutinib treatment. This chain uses TRBV9 with TRBJ2-2; no clear D. In DNA, the CDR3 is TGTGCCAGCAGCGCACGAGCGACCGGGGAGCTGTTTTTT. This gives the protein CASSARATGELFF. The variable domain in full, with the rest retrieved from reference TRBV9 and TRBJ2-2, is DSGVTQTPKHLITATGQRVTLRCSPRSGDLSVYWYQQSLDQGLQFLIQYYNGEERAKGNILERFSAQQFPDLHSELNLSSLELGDSALYFCASSARATGELFFGEGSRLTVL.